The 15 T cell receptor beta chains below were found in one sample sequenced in a study of PD-L1 blockade in urothelial cancer (dated by TCRdb to 2016 to 2017). This specimen's time point label, per the study, means: peripheral blood 6 weeks after treatment start. Library prep was done by the immunoSEQ multiplex PCR assay. Imported from immuneACCESS, the table was reduced by TCRdb to in-frame sequences with V and J called. These copies leave out some clones; in studies compared against another copy, an unresolved V gene accounts for under half, and the cause of the remainder is not known. Present in this sample are around 62,000 clones, almost 90% of which were seen just once. The ten largest clonotypes hold about 11% of the sample. Sequences were derived from PBMCs, sampled around atezolizumab (anti-PD-L1) treatment. These TCRs come from a man aged 55-75 years with urothelial cancer.

J is TRBJ2-7 and V is TRBV19; 8 nucleotides align to TRBD2. The CDR3 runs 16 residues. With V trimmed by 5 bases and J by 2 bases, 11 bases remained unmatched. The germline gives CDR1 LNHDA, CDR2 SQIVND (reference sequence). The CDR3 loop is CASSPQGAGVPYEQYF. In DNA, the CDR3 is TGTGCCAGTAGTCCCCAGGGAGCGGGAGTCCCCTACGAGCAGTACTTC. Drawing the rest from reference TRBV19 and TRBJ2-7, the complete variable domain is DGGITQSPKYLFRKEGQNVTLSCEQNLNHDAMYWYRQDPGQGLRLIYYSQIVNDFQKGDIAEGYSVSREKKESFPLTVTSAQKNPTAFYLCASSPQGAGVPYEQYFGPGTRLTVT.

This clone was seen more than once but under ten times. CDR3: CALKRTGFLVNEQFF. CDR3 DNA: TGTGCCTTAAAACGAACAGGGTTCCTAGTCAATGAGCAGTTCTTC. The chain employs TRBV30 and TRBJ2-1; possibly TRBD1 for D (6 bases). Germline-derived CDR1 and CDR2 are GTSNPN and SVGIG (reference sequence). This CDR3 contains 15 residues. V was pared by 7 bases and J by 6 bases, with 22 bases between.

The chain combines TRBV4-3 with TRBJ2-7, with 9 bases matching TRBD2. The J segment lost 3 bases and the V segment lost 4 bases, leaving 7 bases of the junction unmatched. The CDR3 is made up of 15 amino acids. Germline CDR1 is LGHNA and CDR2 is YSLEER. CDR3 sequence (DNA): TGCGCCAGCAGCCCGGGCGGGGGGGTAAGCTACGAGCAGTACTTC. Translation: CASSPGGGVSYEQYF.

The rearrangement links TRBV4-1 to TRBJ2-1, with a tentative D call TRBD1 (5 bases). This CDR3 has 15 residues. In germline, CDR1 is MGHRA, CDR2 YSYEKL. Deletions cut 1 base from V and 9 bases from J, with 16 bases between. Here the CDR3 DNA reads TGCGCCAGCAGCCAAGTTGGGGCCGCTAGGGGTGAGCAGTTCTTC. This encodes CASSQVGAARGEQFF.

J is TRBJ1-2 and V is TRBV6-1, with D possibly being TRBD1 (6 bases). This CDR3 contains 16 residues. CDR1 and CDR2 from the germline V gene are MNHNS and SASEGT. Trimming took off 0 bases at V and 2 bases at J, with 13 bases between the two ends. The CDR3 sequence: CASSEAQGWGNYGYTF. The CDR3 region has the DNA TGTGCCAGCAGTGAAGCACAGGGTTGGGGAAACTATGGCTACACCTTC.

This rearrangement joins TRBV4-1 to TRBJ1-1; TRBD1 is a possible D gene (5 bases). This CDR3 has 16 residues. Germline V lookup: CDR1 MGHRA, CDR2 YSYEKL. The V end was cut by 4 bases, the J end by 5 bases, with 20 bases between. CDR3 in amino acids: CASSPKGGGGRTEAFF. CDR3 nucleotides: TGCGCCAGCAGCCCAAAGGGCGGCGGGGGTAGGACTGAAGCTTTCTTT.

The J gene is TRBJ1-5, the V gene TRBV5-1; D gene ambiguous. CDR1 is SGHRS and CDR2 is YFSETQ in the germline V gene. This CDR3 comprises 15 residues. V lost 0 bases and J 2 bases, leaving 9 bases between the germline ends. Written as DNA, the CDR3 is TGCGCCAGCAGCTTGGGGGCCGACGGCAATCAGCCCCAGCATTTT. Translated: CASSLGADGNQPQHF.

The chain has TRBV28 and TRBJ1-1, with a possible D match to TRBD1 (5 bases). Trimming cost V 5 bases and J 1 base, with 26 bases left between them. The CDR3 runs 19 residues. Germline V lookup: CDR1 MDHEN, CDR2 SYDVKM. CDR3 in DNA: TGTGCCAGCAGTCCCCCCACCCTGACTGACAGAAAGAAGAACACTGAAGCTTTCTTT. Translating it yields CASSPPTLTDRKKNTEAFF. The full variable domain, completed using reference TRBV28 and TRBJ1-1, is DVKVTQSSRYLVKRTGEKVFLECVQDMDHENMFWYRQDPGLGLRLIYFSYDVKMKEKGDIPEGYSVSREKKERFSLILESASTNQTSMYLCASSPPTLTDRKKNTEAFFGQGTRLTVV.

V is TRBV7-6 and J is TRBJ2-1, with 7 bases lining up with TRBD1. Germline V lookup: CDR1 SGHVS, CDR2 FNYEAQ. V lost 4 bases to trimming and J lost 3 bases; unmatched junction nucleotides: 6. The CDR3 spans 15 residues. CDR3 in DNA: TGTGCCAGCAGCTCGGGACAGACCCGCTACAATGAGCAGTTCTTC. It yields the protein CASSSGQTRYNEQFF.

Here the CDR3 DNA reads TGTGCCAGCAGCAGGGGGGGTTATACGCAGTATTTT. This encodes CASSRGGYTQYF. The chain recombines TRBV14 with TRBJ2-3; D is perhaps TRBD2 (7 bases). CDR3 length: 12 residues. Trimming took off 5 bases at V and 7 bases at J, with 10 bases between the two ends. Germline V CDR1 and CDR2: SGHDN, FVKESK.

This clone has just one count. The chain employs TRBV10-1 and TRBJ2-7; 7 bases are a match to TRBD1. The V and J ends lost 5 bases and 3 bases, in that order; junction bases with no gene match: 19. This CDR3 spans 18 amino acids. Per the germline V gene, CDR1 is WNHNN and CDR2 is SYGVQD (reference sequence). CDR3 coding DNA: TGCGCCAGCAGTCCTGGACAGGCCAAAGGTTTACGGGTCTACGAGCAGTACTTC. It is translated as CASSPGQAKGLRVYEQYF.

V and J are TRBV7-9 and TRBJ1-5; possible D gene TRBD1, 5 bases. CDR1 SEHNR and CDR2 FQNEAQ come from the germline V gene (reference sequence). V was cut by 6 bases and J by 6 bases, with 18 bases left in between. This CDR3 spans 15 amino acids. The chain's CDR3 is CASSATGVISQPQHF. The CDR3 DNA reads as TGTGCCAGCAGTGCCACGGGGGTGATAAGTCAGCCCCAGCATTTT.

The chain joins TRBV5-6 to TRBJ2-1; D may be TRBD2 (7 bases). The ends were cut back, 4 bases at V and 4 bases at J, with 15 bases in the middle. CDR3 size: 15 residues. Germline-derived CDR1 and CDR2 are SGHDT and YYEEEE. The CDR3 reads CASSPDGGAYNEQFF. Written as DNA, the CDR3 is TGTGCCAGCAGCCCCGATGGGGGGGCGTACAATGAGCAGTTCTTC.

The chain links TRBV19 to TRBJ1-6; D might be TRBD1 (5 bases). CDR1 and CDR2 from the germline V gene are LNHDA and SQIVND (reference sequence). The CDR3 is 15 residues long. Trimming cost V 3 bases and J 6 bases, with 12 bases left between them. CDR3 sequence: CASSMQQASNSPLHF. CDR3 in DNA: TGTGCCAGTAGTATGCAACAGGCTTCTAATTCACCCCTCCACTTT.

The chain employs TRBV7-3 and TRBJ2-2, with no clear D. The CDR3 is 14 amino acids. Germline lookup yields CDR1 SGHTA and CDR2 FQGTGA. The V end lost 7 bases, the J end lost 4 bases, and 13 bases lay between the germline ends. CDR3 DNA sequence: TGTGCCAGCAAATCACCCGCCAGCACCGGGGAGCTGTTTTTT. This translates into CASKSPASTGELFF.